The clone carrying this TCR beta chain was counted only a few times. The germline V gene has CDR1 SGHRS and CDR2 YFSETQ. The CDR3 length is 13 residues. The V gene end was trimmed by 3 bases and the J gene end by 8 bases; junction bases not matched to a gene: 6. The sample is drawn from a study of T cells after yellow fever vaccination. It was through 5'RACE template switching that TCR cDNA was made, with a universal primer site and UMIs added. TCRdb ran MiXCR on the 5' RACE reads and lists one entry per CDR3 protein. Of 250,000 to 300,000 distinct CDR3 sequences listed, over 10% are singletons. This sample comprised CD4+ T cells sorted from PBMCs, obtained 45 days after the yellow fever booster vaccination. This TCR came from a man aged 25-40 years who received the YFV17D yellow fever vaccine. This chain connects TRBV5-1 to TRBJ1-2, with 8 bases matching TRBD1. CDR3 sequence (DNA): TGCGCCAGCAGCTACGGGACAGGAGGCGGCTACACCTTC. Protein product: CASSYGTGGGYTF.